A selection of T cell receptor beta chains follows, all from one sample in a study of blood T cells in healthy people across ages. Each CDR3 protein gets one entry after TCRdb re-called the 5' RACE reads with MiXCR. Counted here are about 970,000 distinct CDR3 sequences, about 51% occurring once; the ten biggest clones make up roughly 23%. Sequencing used blood. These receptors were collected from a woman aged 60-75 years in good health. The CDR3 runs from the conserved cysteine through the conserved F or W. Fields, in order: V gene, J gene, clone size, D gene, CDR3 DNA, CDR3 protein. A D gene is named only where the DNA matches it firmly. Clone size is stated in some rows and not others, as once, few, many or a class when expanded.

v_gene: TRBV20-1; j_gene: TRBJ2-5; abundance: few; d_gene: TRBD2; CDR3nt: TGCAGTGCTATCCACGCGGGGGGATCGGAGACCCAGTACTTC; CDR3aa: CSAIHAGGSETQYF
v_gene: TRBV28; j_gene: TRBJ2-5; abundance: few; d_gene: TRBD1; CDR3nt: TGTGCCAGCACCAGGACAGGACCCTTGGAGCAGTACTTC; CDR3aa: CASTRTGPLEQYF
v_gene: TRBV21-1; j_gene: TRBJ1-2; abundance: -; d_gene: -; CDR3nt: TGTGCCAGCGGGGGCCGGGACAGGGGACCTAACTATGGCTACACCTTC; CDR3aa: CASGGRDRGPNYGYTF
v_gene: TRBV21-1; j_gene: TRBJ1-5; abundance: -; d_gene: -; CDR3nt: TGTGCCAGCAGCAAAGCGAACAGGGGGGACTATCATAGCAATCAGCCCCAGCATTTT; CDR3aa: CASSKANRGDYHSNQPQHF
v_gene: TRBV7-2; j_gene: TRBJ2-7; abundance: few; d_gene: -; CDR3nt: TGTGCCAGCAGCTCCCACACCAGGGGTCTTTACGAGCAGTACTTC; CDR3aa: CASSSHTRGLYEQYF
v_gene: TRBV28; j_gene: TRBJ2-3; abundance: -; d_gene: -; CDR3nt: TGTGCCAGCAGGGGGACCCCTAGGAGAGATACGCAGTATTTT; CDR3aa: CASRGTPRRDTQYF
v_gene: TRBV7-9; j_gene: TRBJ2-3; abundance: -; d_gene: TRBD2; CDR3nt: TGTGCCAGCAGCCCGATCCTAGCGGGTGAACTGGATACGCAGTATTTT; CDR3aa: CASSPILAGELDTQYF
v_gene: TRBV7-2; j_gene: TRBJ2-3; abundance: many; d_gene: TRBD1; CDR3nt: TGTGCCAGCACCAAAATTTCGGGACAGGGGCCAGATACGCAGTATTTT; CDR3aa: CASTKISGQGPDTQYF
v_gene: TRBV4-2; j_gene: TRBJ2-7; abundance: few; d_gene: TRBD2; CDR3nt: TGTGCCAGCAGCCCCAAGAGAACTAGCGGGAGCGACGAGCAGTACTTC; CDR3aa: CASSPKRTSGSDEQYF
v_gene: TRBV15; j_gene: TRBJ1-5; abundance: -; d_gene: -; CDR3nt: TGTGCCACCAGCAGAGATCTCCCGACAGAGTGGGGCAATCAGCCCCAGCATTTT; CDR3aa: CATSRDLPTEWGNQPQHF
v_gene: TRBV7-9; j_gene: TRBJ1-1; abundance: -; d_gene: -; CDR3nt: TGTGCCAGCAGCCCAAACAGGGAGATAGGAGCTTTCTTT; CDR3aa: CASSPNREIGAFF
v_gene: TRBV4-1; j_gene: TRBJ2-2; abundance: few; d_gene: -; CDR3nt: TGCGCCAGCAGCCAAGGCTCGTTGAACACCGGGGAGCTGTTTTTT; CDR3aa: CASSQGSLNTGELFF
v_gene: TRBV5-1; j_gene: TRBJ1-2; abundance: -; d_gene: -; CDR3nt: TGCGCCAGCAGCTTGGCCATAGGACACCTTAACTATGGCTACACCTTC; CDR3aa: CASSLAIGHLNYGYTF
v_gene: TRBV10-3; j_gene: TRBJ2-1; abundance: few; d_gene: -; CDR3nt: TGTGCCATCAGTGACGGGGCCACCACCTACAATGAGCAGTTCTTC; CDR3aa: CAISDGATTYNEQFF
v_gene: TRBV6-5; j_gene: TRBJ2-7; abundance: -; d_gene: TRBD1; CDR3nt: TGTGCCAGCAGTTACGGGACAGGGGTGGGGTCCTACGAGCAGTACTTC; CDR3aa: CASSYGTGVGSYEQYF
v_gene: TRBV11-2; j_gene: TRBJ1-6; abundance: few; d_gene: TRBD1; CDR3nt: TGTGCCAGCAGCTCGCCGACAGGGGGCTTTTCACCCCTCCACTTT; CDR3aa: CASSSPTGGFSPLHF
v_gene: TRBV27; j_gene: TRBJ1-1; abundance: -; d_gene: TRBD1; CDR3nt: TGTGCCAGCAGTCGGGGAGGGGGCATGGGCACTGAAGCTTTCTTT; CDR3aa: CASSRGGGMGTEAFF
v_gene: TRBV7-8; j_gene: TRBJ2-7; abundance: few; d_gene: -; CDR3nt: TGTGCCAGCAGACCGGTGACCCTGACCTACGAGCAGTACTTC; CDR3aa: CASRPVTLTYEQYF
v_gene: TRBV7-2; j_gene: TRBJ2-5; abundance: few; d_gene: -; CDR3nt: TGTGCCAGCAGCTTCATTGGGGAGACCCAGTACTTC; CDR3aa: CASSFIGETQYF
v_gene: TRBV9; j_gene: TRBJ2-7; abundance: few; d_gene: -; CDR3nt: TGTGCCAGCAGCGTAAGCCCGGACAGCTCCTACGAGCAGTACTTC; CDR3aa: CASSVSPDSSYEQYF
v_gene: TRBV7-8; j_gene: TRBJ2-7; abundance: -; d_gene: TRBD2; CDR3nt: TGTGCCAGCAGCGCTGTAGCGGGAGTTACGCACGAGCAGTACTTC; CDR3aa: CASSAVAGVTHEQYF
v_gene: TRBV4-2; j_gene: TRBJ1-4; abundance: few; d_gene: -; CDR3nt: TGTGCCAGCAGCCAAGATCGGCGAGTTGAAAAACTGTTTTTT; CDR3aa: CASSQDRRVEKLFF
v_gene: TRBV29-1; j_gene: TRBJ2-7; abundance: -; d_gene: TRBD2; CDR3nt: TGCAGCGTTGAAGATCCGGGAGGTACCTACGAGCAGTACTTC; CDR3aa: CSVEDPGGTYEQYF
v_gene: TRBV2; j_gene: TRBJ2-1; abundance: -; d_gene: -; CDR3nt: TGTGCCAGCAGTGAGGGAAGGGCCAGGGCACGCGGCAATGAGCAGTTCTTC; CDR3aa: CASSEGRARARGNEQFF
v_gene: TRBV10-3; j_gene: TRBJ2-5; abundance: -; d_gene: -; CDR3nt: TGTGCCATCAGTGAAGGGACCGGGGTGGGAGAGACCCAGTACTTC; CDR3aa: CAISEGTGVGETQYF
v_gene: TRBV5-1; j_gene: TRBJ2-7; abundance: -; d_gene: -; CDR3nt: TGCGCCAGCAGCCAGGTCCCCCTCTACGAGCAGTACTTC; CDR3aa: CASSQVPLYEQYF
v_gene: TRBV2; j_gene: TRBJ2-1; abundance: -; d_gene: -; CDR3nt: TGTGCCAGCAGTGATCGCCGACAGGGAGGACGGTCCTACAATGAGCAGTTCTTC; CDR3aa: CASSDRRQGGRSYNEQFF
v_gene: TRBV13; j_gene: TRBJ1-6; abundance: -; d_gene: -; CDR3nt: TGTGCCAGCAGCCAGCGGAGTATTGATTCACCCCTCCACTTT; CDR3aa: CASSQRSIDSPLHF
v_gene: TRBV6-2/TRBV6-3; j_gene: TRBJ2-5; abundance: few; d_gene: -; CDR3nt: TGTGCCAGCAGTTACTCCGCTATGGGGAGTCAGACCCAGTACTTC; CDR3aa: CASSYSAMGSQTQYF
v_gene: TRBV4-1; j_gene: TRBJ2-1; abundance: -; d_gene: TRBD2; CDR3nt: TGCGCCAGCAGCCAAGAGGGCGGTAGCGGGTCCAATGAGCAGTTCTTC; CDR3aa: CASSQEGGSGSNEQFF
v_gene: TRBV7-4; j_gene: TRBJ2-7; abundance: few; d_gene: -; CDR3nt: TGTGCCAGCAGCTTCGGGGGTGGGCAGTCCTACGAGCAGTACTTC; CDR3aa: CASSFGGGQSYEQYF
v_gene: TRBV29-1; j_gene: TRBJ1-4; abundance: -; d_gene: -; CDR3nt: TGCAGCGGCGCACGTAATGAAAAACTGTTTTTT; CDR3aa: CSGARNEKLFF
v_gene: TRBV28; j_gene: TRBJ1-1; abundance: -; d_gene: TRBD1; CDR3nt: TGTGCCAGCAGTTTATCCCACAGGGGACAGGTTGAAGCTTTCTTT; CDR3aa: CASSLSHRGQVEAFF
v_gene: TRBV10-1; j_gene: TRBJ2-1; abundance: -; d_gene: TRBD1; CDR3nt: TGCGCCAGCAGCCCTAACAGGGGATCCTACAATGAGCAGTTCTTC; CDR3aa: CASSPNRGSYNEQFF
v_gene: TRBV15; j_gene: TRBJ2-7; abundance: few; d_gene: -; CDR3nt: TGTGCCACCAGCAGAGATCGAAACAGGGCCTACGAGCAGTACTTC; CDR3aa: CATSRDRNRAYEQYF
v_gene: TRBV6-2/TRBV6-3; j_gene: TRBJ2-7; abundance: few; d_gene: TRBD2; CDR3nt: TGTGCCAGCAGGAGCGGGAGGGCCCTCTACGAGCAGTACTTC; CDR3aa: CASRSGRALYEQYF
v_gene: TRBV3-1; j_gene: TRBJ2-7; abundance: -; d_gene: -; CDR3nt: TGTGCCAGCAGCGCTGGACACGGCTACGAGCAGTACTTC; CDR3aa: CASSAGHGYEQYF
v_gene: TRBV6-6; j_gene: TRBJ1-1; abundance: -; d_gene: -; CDR3nt: TGTGCCAGCAGTTACCTCCAGGGGAATGAAGCTTTCTTT; CDR3aa: CASSYLQGNEAFF
v_gene: TRBV4-2; j_gene: TRBJ2-7; abundance: many; d_gene: -; CDR3nt: TGTGCCAGCAGCCAAGGTCAGAGCTCCTACGAGCAGTACTTC; CDR3aa: CASSQGQSSYEQYF
v_gene: TRBV29-1; j_gene: TRBJ2-1; abundance: few; d_gene: TRBD2; CDR3nt: TGCAGCGTTGAGCGGAGCGGGAGTCCTAATGAGCAGTTCTTC; CDR3aa: CSVERSGSPNEQFF
v_gene: TRBV18; j_gene: TRBJ2-1; abundance: -; d_gene: -; CDR3nt: TGTGCCAGCTCACGTGGGGGCCAGAATGAGCAGTTCTTC; CDR3aa: CASSRGGQNEQFF
v_gene: TRBV30; j_gene: TRBJ2-7; abundance: -; d_gene: -; CDR3nt: TGTGCCTGGAGTGTACAACGCTACGAGCAGTACTTC; CDR3aa: CAWSVQRYEQYF
v_gene: TRBV9; j_gene: TRBJ2-3; abundance: few; d_gene: TRBD2; CDR3nt: TGTGCCAGCAGACCACATAGCGGGAGGACAGATACGCAGTATTTT; CDR3aa: CASRPHSGRTDTQYF
v_gene: TRBV2; j_gene: TRBJ2-1; abundance: many; d_gene: -; CDR3nt: TGTGCCAGCAGTGAAGACACATACAATGAGCAGTTCTTC; CDR3aa: CASSEDTYNEQFF
v_gene: TRBV3-1; j_gene: TRBJ2-1; abundance: -; d_gene: -; CDR3nt: TGTGCCAGCAGCCAACTATACAATGAGCAGTTCTTC; CDR3aa: CASSQLYNEQFF
v_gene: TRBV27; j_gene: TRBJ2-1; abundance: many; d_gene: TRBD2; CDR3nt: TGTGCCAGCAGCCCCGGGACTAGCGGGAGCAATGAGCAGTTCTTC; CDR3aa: CASSPGTSGSNEQFF
v_gene: TRBV20-1; j_gene: TRBJ2-5; abundance: -; d_gene: TRBD2; CDR3nt: TGCAGTGCTAGAGGCGTACTAGCGGGAGATGGGAAAGAGCAGTACTTC; CDR3aa: CSARGVLAGDGKEQYF
v_gene: TRBV28; j_gene: TRBJ2-4; abundance: few; d_gene: -; CDR3nt: TGTGCCAGCAGACGAACGCTAAGGTTTGGGCAGTACTTC; CDR3aa: CASRRTLRFGQYF
v_gene: TRBV18; j_gene: TRBJ2-4; abundance: -; d_gene: TRBD2; CDR3nt: TGTGCCAGCTCACCAGGACTAGCGGGAGGTGGGAACATTCAGTACTTC; CDR3aa: CASSPGLAGGGNIQYF